This T cell receptor (beta chain) was sequenced in a study of preoperative IRX-2 immunotherapy in early breast cancer. CDR3 length: 11 residues. The ends were cut back, 3 bases at V and 3 bases at J, with 5 bases in the middle. Germline loops: CDR1 GTSNPN, CDR2 SVGIG (reference sequence). Treatment reported: preoperative locoregional IRX-2 cytokine immunotherapy. Patients received preoperative, locoregional IRX-2 cytokine immunotherapy in a phase Ib study. Assay: immunoSEQ multiplex PCR; the TCRdb copy retains only in-frame clones and omits some. The sample gives about 19,000 clones, around 85% of which show up once; approximately 1.1% is in the top ten.

This TCR came from a human donor with breast cancer. The sample consisted of lymph node tissue, taken after IRX-2 immunotherapy. The chain is built from TRBV30 and TRBJ1-1; D remains ambiguous. The CDR3 is CAWRQYTEAFF. The CDR3 nucleotides read TGTGCCTGGAGACAGTACACTGAAGCTTTCTTT.